Listed here are 32 T cell receptor beta chains from one sample, sequenced in a study of radiotherapy plus CTLA-4 blockade in lung cancer. TCRdb keeps only in-frame clones here, not all; method: immunoSEQ multiplex PCR. The table lists 85,000 to 120,000 clones, about 83% of them singletons. Here the sequenced sample was peripheral blood, taken from a patient treated with radiotherapy plus ipilimumab. The receptors derive from a human donor with non-small cell lung cancer that progressed on radiotherapy plus ipilimumab. Some clones in this sample may be carry-over from other donors' samples.

The chain has TRBV11-2 and TRBJ2-2, with D perhaps TRBD1 (6 bases). V lost 11 bases and J lost 1, with 11 bases in between. This CDR3 region has 13 residues. CDR1 is SGHAT, CDR2 FQNNGV, per germline. CDR3 nucleotides: TGTGCCGCTCCGGACAGGAACACCGGGGAGCTGTTTTTT. It yields the protein CAAPDRNTGELFF.

This clone was observed a few times. The chain combines TRBV30 with TRBJ2-5; D unresolved. Germline loops: CDR1 GTSNPN, CDR2 SVGIG (reference sequence). The ends were cut back, 4 bases at V and 4 bases at J, with 10 bases in the middle. This CDR3 has 12 amino acids. DNA of the CDR3: TGTGCCTGGAAGGTTAGGGCAGAGACCCAGTACTTC. Its translation: CAWKVRAETQYF.

For this clone: An end of the junction does not agree with germline; a read error may underlie this. The chain couples TRBV10-3 to TRBJ1-2; no reliable D call. The CDR3 has 14 amino acids. Germline CDR1 ENHRY, CDR2 SYGVKD. The CDR3 spells CAISQSQVNYGYTF. The CDR3 DNA reads TGTGCCATCAGTCAGTCTCAAGTTAACTATGGCTACACCTTC.

The gene calls are TRBV7-2 and TRBJ1-1; the D gene is possibly TRBD1 (5 bases). The germline V gene encodes CDR1 SGHTA and CDR2 FQGNSA. The CDR3 runs to 14 residues. Trimming took off 5 bases at V and 4 bases at J, with 14 bases between the two ends. The CDR3 region is CASSLLRDFTEAFF. The CDR3 nucleotides read TGTGCCAGCAGCCTCCTCAGGGACTTCACTGAAGCTTTCTTT.

The chain uses TRBV28 and TRBJ1-1; D is possibly TRBD1 (5 bases). The CDR3 sequence is 16 residues long. Germline V gene lookup returns CDR1 MDHEN and CDR2 SYDVKM. V dropped 5 bases and J dropped 0 bases, with 16 bases sitting between them. CDR3 in DNA: TGTGCCAGCAGTCCCATTAGGGGTCCAATGAACACTGAAGCTTTCTTT. Translation gives CASSPIRGPMNTEAFF.

J is TRBJ2-2 and V is TRBV7-3, with 7 bases fitting TRBD2. Trimming cost V 5 bases and J 6 bases; bases outside gene matches: 18. The germline CDR1 and CDR2 sequences are SGHTA and FQGTGA. The CDR3 consists of 18 residues. The CDR3 region is CASSPRGTNLGSSGELFF. The CDR3 DNA follows: TGTGCCAGCAGCCCGCGGGGGACCAACCTGGGGTCCTCCGGGGAGCTGTTTTTT.

Notes on this clone: In the same sample, other DNA sequences code for this CDR3. The CDR3: CASSVGSGANEQFF. In DNA form, the CDR3 reads TGTGCCAGCAGCGTAGGTTCGGGGGCCAATGAGCAGTTCTTC. The J gene is TRBJ2-1, the V gene TRBV9; D possibly matches TRBD1 or TRBD2 (6 bases each). CDR3 size: 14 residues. Looked up from germline, CDR1 is SGDLS and CDR2 is YYNGEE. Trimming took off 0 bases at V and 6 bases at J, with 10 bases between the two ends.

The gene calls are TRBV5-1 and TRBJ2-2; D unresolved. V lost 0 bases, J lost 0 bases, and 9 bases lay in between. The CDR3 is 16 amino acids. Germline V gives CDR1 SGHRS, CDR2 YFSETQ. For the CDR3, the DNA is TGCGCCAGCAGCTTGGATCCCAGCGCGAACACCGGGGAGCTGTTTTTT. Translation: CASSLDPSANTGELFF.

In nucleotides, the CDR3 is TGCGCCAGCAGCAGGGACTCTAATGAAAAACTGTTTTTT. Amino acid sequence: CASSRDSNEKLFF. J is TRBJ1-4 and V is TRBV5-1, with D perhaps matching TRBD1 (5 bases). Germline V lookup: CDR1 SGHRS, CDR2 YFSETQ. The CDR3 runs to 13 residues. Between the trimmed V and J ends, which lost 4 bases and 3 bases, there was a span of 7 bases. The whole variable domain, filled in from reference TRBV5-1 and TRBJ1-4, reads KAGVTQTPRYLIKTRGQQVTLSCSPISGHRSVSWYQQTPGQGLQFLFEYFSETQRNKGNFPGRFSGRQFSNSRSEMNVSTLELGDSALYLCASSRDSNEKLFFGSGTQLSVL.

The rearrangement uses TRBV6-5 and TRBJ1-5, with 7 bases lining up with TRBD1. Germline V lookup: CDR1 MNHEY, CDR2 SVGAGI. Unmatched junction bases numbered 7, after V lost 6 bases and J lost 2 bases. The CDR3 totals 15 residues. In DNA form, the CDR3 reads TGTGCCAGCAGACCTACAGGGGTGGGCAATCAGCCCCAGCATTTT. It is translated as CASRPTGVGNQPQHF.

The CDR3 loop reads CASSESGGNQPQHF. The CDR3 coding sequence is TGTGCCAGCAGTGAATCGGGGGGAAATCAGCCCCAGCATTTT. This chain connects TRBV2 to TRBJ1-5; possible D gene TRBD1, 5 bases. This CDR3 comprises 14 residues. Trimming took 2 bases from V and 4 from J, leaving 9 bases between them. Germline assignment: CDR1 SNHLY and CDR2 FYNNEI. Variable domain in full (rest from reference TRBV2 and TRBJ1-5): EPEVTQTPSHQVTQMGQEVILRCVPISNHLYFYWYRQILGQKVEFLVSFYNNEISEKSEIFDDQFSVERPDGSNFTLKIRSTKLEDSAMYFCASSESGGNQPQHFGDGTRLSIL.

The DNA for the CDR3 is TGTGCCAGCAGCTTAGATCGGGGGTGGGCAGAGACCCAGTACTTC. This gives the protein CASSLDRGWAETQYF. The chain links TRBV11-2 to TRBJ2-5, with D possibly TRBD2 on 6 matching bases. CDR3 length: 15 residues. The germline V gene has CDR1 SGHAT and CDR2 FQNNGV. V lost 0 bases, J lost 4 bases, and 12 bases lay in between. Full variable domain (rest looked up from reference TRBV11-2 and TRBJ2-5): EAGVAQSPRYKIIEKRQSVAFWCNPISGHATLYWYQQILGQGPKLLIQFQNNGVVDDSQLPKDRFSAERLKGVDSTLKIQPAKLEDSAVYLCASSLDRGWAETQYFGPGTRLLVL.

This chain connects TRBV7-3 to TRBJ2-3; D is unclear. The germline V gene has CDR1 SGHTA and CDR2 FQGTGA. The CDR3 covers 14 residues. The ends were cut back, 3 bases at V and 4 bases at J, with 11 bases in the middle. The CDR3 region is CASSLGNQADTQYF. The CDR3 nucleotides read TGTGCCAGCAGCTTGGGCAACCAAGCAGATACGCAGTATTTT.

This chain connects TRBV10-2 to TRBJ2-1, with D perhaps assigned TRBD1 or TRBD2 (6 bases each). This CDR3 is 15 amino acids long. V was cut by 6 bases and J by 0 bases, with 12 bases left in between. CDR1 and CDR2 (germline): WSHSY, SAAADI. The CDR3 DNA is TGCGCCAGCAGAGAAGGGGGGTCCTCCTACAATGAGCAGTTCTTC. Encoded protein: CASREGGSSYNEQFF.

The chain employs TRBV2 and TRBJ2-5, with a possible D match to TRBD2 (5 bases). The V and J ends lost 7 bases and 4 bases respectively, with 13 bases between them. Per germline, CDR1 SNHLY and CDR2 FYNNEI. The CDR3 is 13 residues long. The CDR3 coding sequence is TGTGCCAGCATCGGCGAGGGTGTAGAGACCCAGTACTTC. Amino acids: CASIGEGVETQYF.

V usage is TRBV5-6 and J usage is TRBJ2-5, with D perhaps matching TRBD2 (6 bases). The CDR3 has 15 amino acids. Trimming removed 4 bases at V and 3 bases at J, with 16 bases between. CDR1 is SGHDT and CDR2 is YYEEEE in the germline V gene. The CDR3 nucleotides read TGTGCCAGCAGCCCGGTCGGCGGGGACGAAGAGACCCAGTACTTC. As protein: CASSPVGGDEETQYF.

The chain employs TRBV27 and TRBJ2-5; TRBD2 is a possible D gene (5 bases). The V and J ends lost 2 bases and 2 bases respectively, with 18 bases between them. CDR1 is MNHEY, CDR2 SMNVEV, per germline (reference sequence). CDR3 length: 17 amino acids. In DNA, the CDR3 is TGTGCCAGCAGTTTACGGTTCGGAGGCTTCCGACAAGAGACCCAGTACTTC. Its translation: CASSLRFGGFRQETQYF.

The J gene is TRBJ2-1, the V gene TRBV5-1; maybe TRBD1 (5 bases). Germline V gene sequence: CDR1 SGHRS, CDR2 YFSETQ. The CDR3 consists of 14 residues. Trimming took 1 base from V and 3 from J, leaving 8 bases between them. CDR3 nucleotide sequence: TGCGCCAGCAGCTTGAGGACATTCTACAATGAGCAGTTCTTC. Residues: CASSLRTFYNEQFF. Looking up the rest from reference TRBV5-1 and TRBJ2-1 gives the full variable domain: KAGVTQTPRYLIKTRGQQVTLSCSPISGHRSVSWYQQTPGQGLQFLFEYFSETQRNKGNFPGRFSGRQFSNSRSEMNVSTLELGDSALYLCASSLRTFYNEQFFGPGTRLTVL.

CDR3 sequence: CASPGRHTEAFF. CDR3 coding DNA: TGTGCCAGCCCAGGACGGCACACTGAAGCTTTCTTT. The chain couples TRBV18 to TRBJ1-1; no reliable D call. Between the trimmed V and J ends, which lost 8 bases and 3 bases, there was a span of 10 bases. There are 12 residues in the CDR3. CDR1 is KGHSH, CDR2 LQKENI, per germline.

The J gene is TRBJ2-5, the V gene TRBV6-6, with 7 bases lining up with TRBD1. The CDR3 extends over 14 amino acids. Germline-derived CDR1 and CDR2 are MNHNY and SVGAGI (reference sequence). V lost 6 bases and J lost 4; bases outside the gene matches: 8. In DNA, the CDR3 is TGTGCCAGCAGATGGACAGGTAGTGGAGAGACCCAGTACTTC. This codes for CASRWTGSGETQYF.

This rearrangement joins TRBV6-5 to TRBJ1-3; D is ambiguous. Germline V gives CDR1 MNHEY, CDR2 SVGAGI. V lost 2 bases, J lost 3 bases, and 11 bases lay in between. The CDR3 is made up of 15 amino acids. Here the CDR3 DNA reads TGTGCCAGCAGTTACGGTTTCTCTTTTGGAAACACCATATATTTT. It encodes CASSYGFSFGNTIYF.

The chain is built from TRBV4-3 and TRBJ2-1, with a tentative D call TRBD2 (5 bases). This CDR3 contains 14 residues. Per germline, CDR1 LGHNA and CDR2 YSLEER. V was clipped by 4 bases and J by 9 bases, with 16 bases between them. The CDR3 DNA reads as TGCGCCAGCAGCCTGGCGGGCCCGGGATTTGAGCAGTTCTTC. This translates into CASSLAGPGFEQFF.

The chain links TRBV2 to TRBJ1-5; D remains ambiguous. The V gene lost 4 bases and the J gene lost 4 bases, with 14 bases spanning the gap. Per germline, CDR1 SNHLY and CDR2 FYNNEI. This CDR3 contains 15 residues. The CDR3 region has the DNA TGTGCCAGCAGTGTTAACCGGCAGACGAATCAGCCCCAGCATTTT. Protein sequence: CASSVNRQTNQPQHF.

V gene TRBV7-9 combines with J gene TRBJ1-6, with TRBD1 identical over 11 bases. The V gene's germline CDR1 is SEHNR and CDR2 FQNEAQ (reference sequence). The CDR3 spans 15 residues. Germline trimming cut 5 bases from V and 8 bases from J; bases unmatched to any gene: 5. This CDR3 is CASSPGQGVDSPLHF. The DNA for the CDR3 is TGTGCCAGCAGCCCGGGACAGGGGGTGGATTCACCCCTCCACTTT.

The rearrangement links TRBV29-1 to TRBJ2-5, with D possibly matching TRBD2 (6 bases). Germline CDR1 reads SQVTM; CDR2 reads ANQGSEA. V lost 6 bases and J 3 bases, leaving 17 bases between the germline ends. The CDR3 is 14 amino acids. The CDR3 region has the DNA TGCAGCGTCCTCGGGACTTTCTGGAAAGAGACCCAGTACTTC. This gives the protein CSVLGTFWKETQYF.

The rearrangement uses TRBV5-6 and TRBJ1-6, with D possibly being TRBD1 (5 bases). V lost 3 bases to trimming and J lost 8 bases, with 18 bases between them. Germline values: CDR1 SGHDT, CDR2 YYEEEE. This CDR3 spans 16 amino acids. The CDR3 loop is CASSSLGRVADSPLHF. The CDR3 bases are TGTGCCAGCAGCTCCTTGGGCAGGGTGGCGGATTCACCCCTCCACTTT.

This chain uses TRBV13 with TRBJ2-5; 8 positions match TRBD1. The DNA end lines up better with TRBJ2-7; the J call may be wrong. Looked up from germline, CDR1 is PRHDT and CDR2 is FYEKMQ (reference sequence). The CDR3 spans 14 residues. Here the CDR3 DNA reads TGTGCCAGCAGCATCCTGGACAGGGCCTACGAGCAGTACTTC. Translated, it gives CASSILDRAYEQYF.

This sequence joins TRBV4-1 and TRBJ1-2; TRBD1 agrees at 7 bases. The germline V gene has CDR1 MGHRA and CDR2 YSYEKL. The V segment lost 4 bases and the J segment 6 bases; nucleotides outside the gene matches: 5. This CDR3 is built from 13 residues. The DNA of the CDR3 is TGCGCCAGCAGCCCACGACAGGGTCATGGCTACACCTTC. Its translation: CASSPRQGHGYTF.

The rearrangement links TRBV19 to TRBJ1-5; D remains unclear. This CDR3 has 16 residues. V gave up 4 bases and J gave up 6 bases, with 19 bases separating them. Germline V lookup: CDR1 LNHDA, CDR2 SQIVND (reference sequence). In DNA, the CDR3 is TGTGCCAGTAGTACCAATTTCGGCCAGGTCTTTCAGCCCCAGCATTTT. Amino acid sequence: CASSTNFGQVFQPQHF.

The chain combines TRBV29-1 with TRBJ2-3, with D possibly matching TRBD1 (6 bases). Trimming cost V 3 bases and J 5 bases, with 12 bases left between them. CDR3 size: 13 residues. Germline assignment: CDR1 SQVTM and CDR2 ANQGSEA. In DNA form, the CDR3 reads TGCAGCGTTGATACAGGGAAGCGAGATACGCAGTATTTT. The encoded protein is CSVDTGKRDTQYF.

The gene calls are TRBV5-8 and TRBJ1-2, with D hard to call. CDR3 size: 13 residues. The germline V gene encodes CDR1 SGHTS and CDR2 YDEGEE. V was clipped by 4 bases and J by 2 bases, with 9 bases between them. CDR3 nucleotide sequence: TGTGCCAGCAGCGAGGAACACAACTATGGCTACACCTTC. Protein: CASSEEHNYGYTF.

The chain employs TRBV14 and TRBJ1-2; D is undetermined. Per germline, CDR1 SGHDN and CDR2 FVKESK. Trimming pared 0 bases from V and 6 bases from J, leaving 11 bases between. The CDR3 runs 14 residues. In DNA form, the CDR3 reads TGTGCCAGCAGCCAAGATCCATGGGTGGATGGCTACACCTTC. Translating it yields CASSQDPWVDGYTF. Combining the CDR3 with reference TRBV14 and TRBJ1-2 gives the whole variable domain EAGVTQFPSHSVIEKGQTVTLRCDPISGHDNLYWYRRVMGKEIKFLLHFVKESKQDESGMPNNRFLAERTGGTYSTLKVQPAELEDSGVYFCASSQDPWVDGYTFGSGTRLTVV.